This T cell receptor beta chain was captured in a study of blood T cell repertoires in COVID-19. Study-wide context: Samples representing acute and convalescent COVID-19 were sourced from the United States, Italy and Spain. T cells, B-cell-depleted T cells, or PBMCs provided the cDNA or gDNA that served as material.

Original processing notes: Counts of nucleated cells, estimated from reference gene primer amplification, were obtained. This table comes from immunoSEQ multiplex PCR, and its TCRdb copy is limited to in-frame clones, with some not included. The V and J calls and clone size are taken from that table; D and trimming were inferred from the DNA. The sample has 70,000 to 100,000 clones; about four fifths are singletons. Germline CDR1 reads GTSNPN; CDR2 reads SVGIG (reference sequence). The ends lost 3 bases at V and 2 bases at J; junction bases unmatched: 3. This CDR3 contains 14 residues. This chain joins TRBV30 and TRBJ1-3, with 8 bases that match TRBD1. The sequence was collected from a man aged 50 to 59 with active or convalescent COVID-19. Input material: peripheral blood. As DNA, the CDR3 is TGTGCCTGGAGCCAGACAGGGGCTGGAAACACCATATATTTT. Translating gives CAWSQTGAGNTIYF. The variable domain in full, with the rest retrieved from reference TRBV30 and TRBJ1-3, is SQTIHQWPATLVQPVGSPLSLECTVEGTSNPNLYWYRQAAGRGLQLLFYSVGIGQISSEVPQNLSASRPQDRQFILSSKKLLLSDSGFYLCAWSQTGAGNTIYFGEGSWLTVV.